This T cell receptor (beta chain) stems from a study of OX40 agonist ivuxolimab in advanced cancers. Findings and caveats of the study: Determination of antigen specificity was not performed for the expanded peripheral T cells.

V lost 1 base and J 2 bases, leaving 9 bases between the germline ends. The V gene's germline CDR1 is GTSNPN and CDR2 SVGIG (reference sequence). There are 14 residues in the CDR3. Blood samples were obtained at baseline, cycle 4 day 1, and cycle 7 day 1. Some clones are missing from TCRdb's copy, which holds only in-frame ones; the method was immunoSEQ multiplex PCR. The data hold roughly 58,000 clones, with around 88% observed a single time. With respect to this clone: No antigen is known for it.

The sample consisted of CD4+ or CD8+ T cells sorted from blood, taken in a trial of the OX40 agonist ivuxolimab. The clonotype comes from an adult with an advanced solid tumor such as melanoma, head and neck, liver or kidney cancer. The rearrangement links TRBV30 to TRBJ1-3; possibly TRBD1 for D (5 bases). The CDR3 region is CAWSALGAGNTIYF. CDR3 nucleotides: TGTGCCTGGAGTGCCCTAGGGGCTGGAAACACCATATATTTT.